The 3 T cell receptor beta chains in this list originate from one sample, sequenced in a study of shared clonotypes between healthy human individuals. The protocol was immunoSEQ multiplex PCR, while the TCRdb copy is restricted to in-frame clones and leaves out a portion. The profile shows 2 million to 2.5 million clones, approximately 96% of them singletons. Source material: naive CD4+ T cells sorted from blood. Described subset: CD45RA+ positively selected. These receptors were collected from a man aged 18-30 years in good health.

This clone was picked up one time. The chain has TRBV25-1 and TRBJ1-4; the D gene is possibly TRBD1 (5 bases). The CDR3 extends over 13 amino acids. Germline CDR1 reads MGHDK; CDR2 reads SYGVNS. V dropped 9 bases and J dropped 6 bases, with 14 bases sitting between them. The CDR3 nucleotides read TGTGCCAGTCAGAGACAGACGGATGAAAAACTGTTTTTT. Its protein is CASQRQTDEKLFF.

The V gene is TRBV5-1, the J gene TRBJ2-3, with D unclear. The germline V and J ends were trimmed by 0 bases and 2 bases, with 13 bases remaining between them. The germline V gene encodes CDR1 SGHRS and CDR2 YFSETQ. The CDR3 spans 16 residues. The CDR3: CASSLVVSTVTDTQYF. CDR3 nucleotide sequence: TGCGCCAGCAGCTTGGTTGTCTCAACCGTCACAGATACGCAGTATTTT.

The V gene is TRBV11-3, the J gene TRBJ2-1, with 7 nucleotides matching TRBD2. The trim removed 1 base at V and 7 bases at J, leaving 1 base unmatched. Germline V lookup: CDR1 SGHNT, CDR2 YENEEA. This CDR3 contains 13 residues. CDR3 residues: CASSLAGGNEQFF. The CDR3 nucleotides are TGTGCCAGCAGCTTAGCGGGGGGTAATGAGCAGTTCTTC.